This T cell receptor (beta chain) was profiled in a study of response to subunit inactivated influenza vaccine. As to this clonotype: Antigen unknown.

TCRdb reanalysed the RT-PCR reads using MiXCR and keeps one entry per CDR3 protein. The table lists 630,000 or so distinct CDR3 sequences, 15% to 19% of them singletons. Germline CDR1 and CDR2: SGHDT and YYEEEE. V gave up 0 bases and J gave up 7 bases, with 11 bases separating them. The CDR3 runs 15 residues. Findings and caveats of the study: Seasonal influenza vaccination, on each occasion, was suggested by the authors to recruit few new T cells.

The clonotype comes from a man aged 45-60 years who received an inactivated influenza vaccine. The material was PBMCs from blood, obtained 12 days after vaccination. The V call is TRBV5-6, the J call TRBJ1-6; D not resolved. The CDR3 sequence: CASSLEYRPNSPLHF. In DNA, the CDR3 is TGTGCCAGCAGCTTGGAGTATAGGCCGAATTCACCCCTCCACTTT.